Here is one T cell receptor (beta chain) with its context. Its antigen is unknown. Within one base of it there is no much larger clone, and no base qualities were kept. This specimen belongs to a study of shared clonotypes between healthy human individuals (dated by TCRdb to the early 2020s). About the full investigation: The cohort included three men and a couple of women between 18 and 49 years of age. For each donor, CD4 naive and CD4 memory were each run on three plates, CD8 naive on two plates, and CD8 memory on one plate. To estimate repertoire size and how much clonotype sharing occurs between individuals, the study deeply sequenced the blood TCR repertoires of roughly 5 healthy adults. Different laboratories and diverse techniques were used to prepare libraries and sequence TCR repertoires, to increase sequencing depth and limit assay-specific biases. Between about 0.8 and 9 billion PBMCs per donor were obtained by leukapheresis.

CD8 naive samples were obtained by positive selection for CCR7 among CD45RO-negative cells, yielding a CD45RA+CCR7+ population from which TemRA cells were excluded. The donors were healthy, HIV-negative adults who had no recently reported acute infections or vaccinations. Only Caucasian adults living in Nashville, Tennessee, USA were represented among the donors. After blood collection by leukapheresis, PBMCs were isolated using Ficoll-Histopaque density gradient centrifugation and then cryopreserved in the vapor phase of liquid nitrogen. Analytical flow cytometry was used to check the purity and quantity of each magnetically sorted T cell population. Genomic DNA was isolated from every sorted fraction and measured by UV absorbance on a Nanodrop 2000c. General findings and caveats noted by the study authors: Sharing across four donors was observed for about 5% of naive CD4, under 4% of naive CD8, 2.3% of memory CD4, and over 0.3% of memory CD8 clonotypes. Based on pairwise subsampling, the degree of clonotype sharing among donors was expected to be affected by sequencing depth. Compared with non-shared clonotypes, the clonotypes found in all four sorted-subset donors had higher generation probabilities. Even with the large sequencing depth, rarefaction of the sorted-subset datasets indicated that sequencing was incomplete. Sampling was restricted to blood, and TCR repertoires in tissue are likely to differ from TCR repertoires in blood. Naive subsets generally had larger estimated clonotype richness than memory subsets did. The genetic and exposure-history diversity represented was limited by the small number of donors.

Reading the germline V gene gives CDR1 SQVTM and CDR2 ANQGSEA. Including cysteine and phenylalanine, the CDR3 has 14 amino acids. Only the CDR3 portion is preserved as DNA: 42 bases, with reading frame beginning at the first base. The junction shows trimming of 3 bases on V and 1 base on J, plus 7 bases between the germline ends. Using the deep immunoSEQ assay, TCR CDR3 regions were amplified from genomic DNA by multiplex PCR. Genomic DNA extracted from each cell subset was distributed evenly over all wells of several immunoSEQ 96-well plates, and each plate served as one replicate. For sorted subsets, about 200 ng genomic DNA, equal to approximately 30,000 T cell genomes, was loaded into each replicate PCR. Purified libraries were quantified with a Qubit 3.0 fluorometer, sized on a Bioanalyzer 2100, and re-quantified with the KAPA Library Quantification kit. Each immunoSEQ 96-well plate was sequenced on its own single-read 150-cycle Illumina NextSeq 550 flow cell. The source study handled its data this way. Because the immunoSEQ output held only junctional sequences and lacked quality scores, the filtering could not match the filtering applied to full-length reads. To assign V/J genes and CDR3, sequences were annotated against IMGT germline references using PyIR, a Python wrapper for IgBLAST v1.9. Reads were removed for weak V/J assignments (E-value above 1e-6), missing CDR3, stop codons, out-of-frame junctions, or ambiguous translated residues. V3J clonotypes were defined as sequences sharing the same inferred V gene, J gene, and CDR3 amino acid sequence. Percentage overlap between repertoires was computed as shared unique clonotypes divided by the size of the smaller repertoire. Three approaches were used to assess repertoire richness: RTK rarefaction, the Chao1 estimator, and Recon v2.1 estimates of unobserved clonotypes. Generation probabilities for all TCRbeta clonotypes obtained by the gDNA method from several donors were computed using OLGA. The immuneACCESS repertoire file appears here via TCRdb, limited to in-frame rearrangements. These files lack a portion of the clones; in checked studies, under half of the deficit traces to unresolved V genes, and the cause of the others is not known. V, J and clone size derive from that table, while D and trimming were established from the DNA sequence. In all, the sample holds about 2.1 million clones, and under 95% of those were seen once. The ten biggest clones cover around 1.7% of the sample.

The TCR originated in a man aged 18 to 30 in good health. Some clones in this sample may be carry-over from other donors' samples. Sequenced: naive CD8+ T cells from PBMCs. The sample's cell subset or site label, in plain terms: CD45RA+CCR7+. The chain is assembled from TRBV29-1 and TRBJ2-6; a confident D gene designation cannot be given. The CDR3 in this case is CSVDSSSGANVLTF. In nucleotide form, the sequence is TGCAGCGTTGACTCTTCGTCTGGGGCCAACGTCCTGACTTTC.